These 30 T cell receptor beta chains share one sample of origin, sequenced in a study of a mutant IDH1 vaccine in newly diagnosed glioma. The antigens these receptors bind are not known. The time point denotes: week 35, safety follow-up. The study gave 300 ug of mutant IDH1 20-mer peptide per vaccine dose, with topical imiquimod. This table comes from immunoSEQ multiplex PCR, and its TCRdb copy is limited to in-frame clones, with some not included. Of tens of thousands of clones detected, 70% to 90% appear once; the ten largest clones hold 2%. Sequences were derived from PBMCs, sampled from a glioma patient whose treatment included an IDH1 peptide vaccine. The receptors shown here come from a young man with glioma.

This sequence joins TRBV6-1 and TRBJ2-2, with D tentatively TRBD2 (5 bases). The germline V gene has CDR1 MNHNS and CDR2 SASEGT. CDR3 length: 13 residues. CDR3 coding DNA: TGTGCAGCGGTGCCGGGAATTCCCGGGGAGCTGTTTTTT. Amino acid sequence: CAAVPGIPGELFF.

The V and J genes are TRBV5-1 and TRBJ1-4, with D uncertain. Germline-derived CDR1 and CDR2 are SGHRS and YFSETQ. Trimming left V 2 bases short and J 5 bases short, with 13 bases between. CDR3 length: 15 amino acids. CDR3 sequence (DNA): TGCGCCAGCAGCTTCACGGGCTCCCTAAATGAAAAACTGTTTTTT. Encoded protein: CASSFTGSLNEKLFF.

V usage is TRBV15 and J usage is TRBJ2-3; no clear D gene. V shed 0 bases and J shed 0 bases, with 7 bases lying between them. CDR1 LNHNV and CDR2 YYDKDF come from the germline V gene (reference sequence). CDR3 length equals 15 residues. The CDR3 DNA is TGTGCCACCAGCAGAGACCCCCGTAGCACAGATACGCAGTATTTT. Amino acids: CATSRDPRSTDTQYF.

V gene TRBV14 combines with J gene TRBJ2-3, with 7 bases that match TRBD2. Trimming took 4 bases from V and 0 from J; bases not matched to a gene: 10. Germline V lookup: CDR1 SGHDN, CDR2 FVKESK. This CDR3 is 17 amino acids long. The CDR3 sequence: CASSLLREGPSTDTQYF. CDR3 DNA: TGTGCCAGCAGCCTCCTGAGGGAGGGACCTAGCACAGATACGCAGTATTTT.

The J gene is TRBJ2-2, the V gene TRBV11-1, with D possibly TRBD2 on 6 matching bases. CDR3 length equals 16 residues. V was trimmed by 2 bases and J by 1 base, leaving 11 bases between them. Germline-derived CDR1 and CDR2 are SGHAT and FQDESV (reference sequence). In DNA form, the CDR3 reads TGTGCCAGCAGCTTACGGGAGCCCCTGAACACCGGGGAGCTGTTTTTT. It encodes CASSLREPLNTGELFF.

This clone turned up a few times. This chain uses TRBV9 with TRBJ2-1, with 9 nucleotides matching TRBD2. This CDR3 region has 15 residues. In germline, CDR1 is SGDLS, CDR2 YYNGEE. With 0 bases clipped from V and 9 bases from J, the junction kept 7 bases outside the gene matches. CDR3 protein: CASSVGLAGDGEQFF. The CDR3 coding sequence is TGTGCCAGCAGCGTAGGATTAGCGGGAGATGGTGAGCAGTTCTTC.

This chain uses TRBV11-2 with TRBJ2-6; no clear D. Trimming left V 6 bases short and J 0 bases short, with 9 bases between. The CDR3 runs to 15 residues. Germline CDR1 SGHAT, CDR2 FQNNGV. The CDR3 bases are TGTGCCAGCAGTGGAGTGGTCTCTGGGGCCAACGTCCTGACTTTC. It translates to CASSGVVSGANVLTF.

The chain joins TRBV2 to TRBJ1-2, with D possibly TRBD1 on 6 matching bases. Germline CDR1 and CDR2: SNHLY and FYNNEI. CDR3 size: 17 residues. V lost 4 bases and J 3 bases, leaving 21 bases between the germline ends. The CDR3 DNA reads TGTGCCAGCAGTGCCCGCCGGGACACCCTCAAGGACTATGGCTACACCTTC. As protein: CASSARRDTLKDYGYTF.

This rearrangement joins TRBV15 to TRBJ1-6; unclear D gene. The length of the CDR3 is 15 residues. CDR1 is LNHNV, CDR2 YYDKDF, per germline (reference sequence). V was pared by 0 bases and J by 10 bases, with 13 bases between. For the CDR3, the DNA is TGTGCCACCAGCAGAGAGAGGGCGCTTGGGTCACCCCTCCACTTT. Translated: CATSRERALGSPLHF. The full variable domain, its missing parts supplied by reference TRBV15 and TRBJ1-6, is DAMVIQNPRYQVTQFGKPVTLSCSQTLNHNVMYWYQQKSSQAPKLLFHYYDKDFNNEADTPDNFQSRRPNTSFCFLDIRSPGLGDTAMYLCATSRERALGSPLHFGNGTRLTVT.

The chain links TRBV5-1 to TRBJ1-2; D is uncertain. The CDR3 has 16 residues. Trimming shortened V by 0 bases and J by 1 base, and 13 bases separated the two germline ends. The germline V gene has CDR1 SGHRS and CDR2 YFSETQ. The CDR3 region is CASSLGSSGNNYGYTF. The CDR3 DNA reads TGCGCCAGCAGCTTGGGCTCCTCGGGAAATAACTATGGCTACACCTTC. The whole variable domain, filled in from reference TRBV5-1 and TRBJ1-2, reads KAGVTQTPRYLIKTRGQQVTLSCSPISGHRSVSWYQQTPGQGLQFLFEYFSETQRNKGNFPGRFSGRQFSNSRSEMNVSTLELGDSALYLCASSLGSSGNNYGYTFGSGTRLTVV.

The gene calls are TRBV7-9 and TRBJ1-1, with D hard to call. Between the trimmed V and J ends, which lost 5 bases and 0 bases, there was a span of 16 bases. The CDR3 runs to 16 residues. Germline assignment: CDR1 SEHNR and CDR2 FQNEAQ (reference sequence). DNA of the CDR3: TGTGCCAGCAGCCCGCGTCGGGTAATCATGAACACTGAAGCTTTCTTT. Its protein is CASSPRRVIMNTEAFF. Combining the CDR3 with reference TRBV7-9 and TRBJ1-1 gives the whole variable domain DTGVSQNPRHKITKRGQNVTFRCDPISEHNRLYWYRQTLGQGPEFLTYFQNEAQLEKSRLLSDRFSAERPKGSFSTLEIQRTEQGDSAMYLCASSPRRVIMNTEAFFGQGTRLTVV.

The V call is TRBV6-1, the J call TRBJ1-2; a weak D match, TRBD1 (6 bases). The CDR3 is 12 amino acids. Germline V gives CDR1 MNHNS, CDR2 SASEGT. Trimming left V 5 bases short and J 6 bases short, with 10 bases between. CDR3 sequence (DNA): TGTGCCAGCAGTTGGGCAGGGGATGGCTACACCTTC. It codes for CASSWAGDGYTF.

The chain recombines TRBV19 with TRBJ2-5; no firm D call. V lost 5 bases and J 1 base, leaving 14 bases between the germline ends. Per germline, CDR1 LNHDA and CDR2 SQIVND (reference sequence). The CDR3 is 15 amino acids. The CDR3 region has the DNA TGTGCCAGTAGTCCGAGGCGACAAATCCAAGAGACCCAGTACTTC. Encoded protein: CASSPRRQIQETQYF. Full variable domain (rest looked up from reference TRBV19 and TRBJ2-5): DGGITQSPKYLFRKEGQNVTLSCEQNLNHDAMYWYRQDPGQGLRLIYYSQIVNDFQKGDIAEGYSVSREKKESFPLTVTSAQKNPTAFYLCASSPRRQIQETQYFGPGTRLLVL.

This chain's CDR3 is CASSQVWNEQFF. CDR3 DNA sequence: TGTGCCAGCAGCCAGGTATGGAATGAGCAGTTCTTC. This rearrangement joins TRBV11-2 to TRBJ2-1; D gene uncertain. Between the trimmed V and J ends, which lost 5 bases and 7 bases, there was a span of 9 bases. This CDR3 region has 12 residues. From germline, CDR1 is SGHAT and CDR2 FQNNGV.

The chain is built from TRBV19 and TRBJ1-1; D is undetermined. V lost 5 bases and J 0 bases, leaving 19 bases between the germline ends. The CDR3 is 17 amino acids. CDR1 is LNHDA and CDR2 is SQIVND in the germline V gene (reference sequence). CDR3 amino acids: CASSRRREDLMNTEAFF. Written as DNA, the CDR3 is TGTGCCAGTAGTCGTAGACGGGAGGATCTCATGAACACTGAAGCTTTCTTT. Full variable domain (outside the CDR3, taken from reference TRBV19 and TRBJ1-1): DGGITQSPKYLFRKEGQNVTLSCEQNLNHDAMYWYRQDPGQGLRLIYYSQIVNDFQKGDIAEGYSVSREKKESFPLTVTSAQKNPTAFYLCASSRRREDLMNTEAFFGQGTRLTVV.

This clone has more than one count but fewer than ten. J is TRBJ2-1 and V is TRBV4-3, with 10 bases identical to TRBD2. The CDR3 contains 18 residues. V shed 0 bases, J shed 6 bases, and the junction held 11 bases outside the gene matches. CDR1 is LGHNA, CDR2 YSLEER, per germline. The CDR3 DNA sequence: TGCGCCAGCAGCCAAGAACCCCCGGTAGCGGGGGGCCCCAATGAGCAGTTCTTC. Its translation: CASSQEPPVAGGPNEQFF.

V is TRBV5-5 and J is TRBJ1-5, with D maybe TRBD1 (5 bases). V gave up 0 bases and J gave up 4 bases, with 11 bases separating them. The CDR3 is made up of 15 amino acids. Germline V CDR1 and CDR2: SGHKS, YYEKEE (reference sequence). The CDR3 spells CASSLGQPYNQPQHF. In nucleotides, the CDR3 is TGTGCCAGCAGCTTGGGACAGCCGTATAATCAGCCCCAGCATTTT.

J is TRBJ2-1 and V is TRBV19, with 7 positions matching TRBD1. The trim removed 5 bases at V and 6 bases at J, leaving 4 bases unmatched. CDR1 and CDR2 (germline): LNHDA, SQIVND (reference sequence). CDR3 size: 13 residues. CDR3 in amino acids: CASSPRTGNEQFF. DNA of the CDR3: TGTGCCAGTAGTCCCAGGACAGGCAATGAGCAGTTCTTC.

V and J are TRBV7-9 and TRBJ2-5; TRBD2 matches at 7 bases. Germline values: CDR1 SEHNR, CDR2 FQNEAQ (reference sequence). The J segment lost 0 bases and the V segment lost 4 bases, leaving 5 bases of the junction unmatched. CDR3 length: 15 residues. This CDR3 is CASSWEGADQETQYF. The CDR3 DNA reads TGTGCCAGCAGCTGGGAGGGAGCGGACCAAGAGACCCAGTACTTC. Based on the CDR3 plus reference TRBV7-9 and TRBJ2-5, the full variable domain is DTGVSQNPRHKITKRGQNVTFRCDPISEHNRLYWYRQTLGQGPEFLTYFQNEAQLEKSRLLSDRFSAERPKGSFSTLEIQRTEQGDSAMYLCASSWEGADQETQYFGPGTRLLVL.

The chain joins TRBV7-8 to TRBJ2-7; D is unresolved. Trimming shortened V by 3 bases and J by 3 bases, and 15 bases separated the two germline ends. CDR1 SGHVS and CDR2 FQNEAQ come from the germline V gene. This CDR3 contains 15 residues. The CDR3 bases are TGTGCCAGCAGCTTGGATCCGAACCCTTTCTACGAGCAGTACTTC. Encoded protein: CASSLDPNPFYEQYF.

CDR3 sequence: CSVRTSAYEQYF. The CDR3 nucleotides read TGCAGCGTTCGGACTAGCGCCTACGAGCAGTACTTC. The chain has TRBV29-1 and TRBJ2-5; 9 positions agree with TRBD2. Matching the DNA end better, TRBJ2-7 makes the J call doubtful. CDR1 and CDR2 from the germline V gene are SQVTM and ANQGSEA. The CDR3 is made up of 12 amino acids.

The chain couples TRBV7-3 to TRBJ1-5; D is perhaps TRBD1 (6 bases). Looked up from germline, CDR1 is SGHTA and CDR2 is FQGTGA. The CDR3 totals 13 residues. Trimming removed 4 bases from V and 3 bases from J, with 7 bases in between. Here the CDR3 DNA reads TGTGCCAGCAGCTCGGGGGCCAATCAGCCCCAGCATTTT. Translation: CASSSGANQPQHF.

CDR3 amino acids: CASSPHLIAGGATDTQYF. CDR3 nucleotides: TGTGCCAGCAGCCCCCACCTCATAGCGGGAGGGGCGACAGATACGCAGTATTTT. The V gene is TRBV7-9, the J gene TRBJ2-3, with 11 bases fitting TRBD2. The CDR3 covers 18 residues. Trimming cost V 5 bases and J 3 bases; bases outside gene matches: 13. Germline CDR1 is SEHNR and CDR2 is FQNEAQ (reference sequence).

This sequence joins TRBV11-2 and TRBJ2-7; 9 bases align to TRBD2. The germline V gene has CDR1 SGHAT and CDR2 FQNNGV. CDR3 length: 16 amino acids. With 1 base clipped from V and 3 bases from J, the junction kept 7 bases outside the gene matches. CDR3 sequence (DNA): TGTGCCAGCAGCTTAGTAACTAGCGGGCCCCACTACGAGCAGTACTTC. Residues: CASSLVTSGPHYEQYF.

This chain connects TRBV27 to TRBJ2-1; TRBD2 matches 9 bases. V lost 3 bases to trimming and J lost 9 bases; unmatched junction nucleotides: 3. Looked up from germline, CDR1 is MNHEY and CDR2 is SMNVEV (reference sequence). CDR3 length: 13 residues. The CDR3 region is CASSLFSGGEQFF. The CDR3, as DNA: TGTGCCAGCAGTTTGTTTAGCGGGGGTGAGCAGTTCTTC.

V usage is TRBV11-2 and J usage is TRBJ2-3; 9 bases map to TRBD2. Germline lookup yields CDR1 SGHAT and CDR2 FQNNGV. Trimming took 0 bases from V and 2 from J; bases not matched to a gene: 9. There are 18 residues in the CDR3. The CDR3 spells CASSLDPWTSAATDTQYF. The CDR3 DNA sequence: TGTGCCAGCAGCTTAGATCCTTGGACTAGCGCGGCCACAGATACGCAGTATTTT.

The chain combines TRBV6-6 with TRBJ1-1; 7 nucleotides line up with TRBD1. V dropped 2 bases and J dropped 5; count of bases not matched to a gene: 2. The CDR3 runs to 13 residues. CDR1 MNHNY and CDR2 SVGAGI come from the germline V gene (reference sequence). CDR3 nucleotides: TGTGCCAGCAGTTACGACAGGGAGACTGAAGCTTTCTTT. Amino acid sequence: CASSYDRETEAFF.

The chain recombines TRBV15 with TRBJ2-1; D gene ambiguous. V was clipped by 0 bases and J by 8 bases, with 8 bases between them. The CDR3 totals 13 residues. Germline V CDR1 and CDR2: LNHNV, YYDKDF (reference sequence). The CDR3 nucleotides read TGTGCCACCAGCAGAGATATGAGCTATGAGCAGTTCTTC. It is translated as CATSRDMSYEQFF.

This chain joins TRBV10-2 and TRBJ2-7; a possible D gene is TRBD2 (6 bases). The CDR3 contains 15 residues. V was shortened by 5 bases and J by 0 bases, with 14 bases between the two germline ends. Germline-derived CDR1 and CDR2 are WSHSY and SAAADI. Written as DNA, the CDR3 is TGCGCCAGCAGTAATATTTTCGGGGGCTCCTACGAGCAGTACTTC. Its translation is CASSNIFGGSYEQYF.

The chain uses TRBV7-9 and TRBJ1-3; D call uncertain. V was cut by 1 base and J by 0 bases, with 7 bases left in between. This CDR3 comprises 15 residues. CDR1 SEHNR and CDR2 FQNEAQ come from the germline V gene (reference sequence). The CDR3 nucleotides are TGTGCCAGCAGCTTAGTACTGCCCTCTGGAAACACCATATATTTT. Protein sequence: CASSLVLPSGNTIYF.